Listed below are T cell receptor beta chains from one sample, sequenced in a study of cytomegalovirus exposure and HLA in healthy donors. TCRdb's table, derived via immunoSEQ multiplex PCR, lists solely in-frame clones and lacks some. The data hold some 170,000 clones, with 80% to 85% observed a single time. The sample was PBMCs. The receptors were sampled from a man aged 30-40 years in good health and CMV-seropositive. CDR3s include the opening cysteine and the closing phenylalanine or tryptophan. A D gene is named only where the DNA matches it firmly. For some rows the clone size is stated as once, few or many, or as a class when expanded; others skip it.

TRBJ1-5 NA TRBD1 TRBV2 CASSADRDGNQPQHF TGTGCCAGCAGTGCTGACAGGGACGGCAATCAGCCCCAGCATTTT
TRBJ1-1 NA TRBD1 TRBV19 CASSSEQGAYWTEAFF TGTGCCAGTAGTTCTGAACAGGGGGCCTACTGGACTGAAGCTTTCTTT
TRBJ2-3 many NA TRBV2 CASRYGSIWFGTDTQYF TGTGCCAGCAGGTACGGGAGTATTTGGTTCGGCACAGATACGCAGTATTTT
TRBJ1-5 NA NA TRBV4-2 CASSQEVGRVSQPQHF TGTGCCAGCAGCCAAGAAGTAGGGAGGGTAAGTCAGCCCCAGCATTTT
TRBJ2-7 once NA TRBV6-1 CASSSGTGTYEQYF TGTGCCAGCAGTAGCGGGACAGGAACCTACGAGCAGTACTTC
TRBJ1-5 NA TRBD1 TRBV9 CASSPGDRGGQPQHF TGTGCCAGCAGCCCAGGGGACAGGGGGGGTCAGCCCCAGCATTTT
TRBJ1-1 NA TRBD1 TRBV4-1 CASSQQQGARNTEAFF TGCGCCAGCAGCCAACAACAGGGGGCTCGAAACACTGAAGCTTTCTTT
TRBJ2-7 NA NA TRBV5-1 CASSWEDLYEQYF TGCGCCAGCAGCTGGGAGGATCTCTACGAGCAGTACTTC
TRBJ2-1 NA NA TRBV28 CASRNRGWGRYNEQFF TGTGCCAGCAGGAATCGCGGCTGGGGCAGATACAATGAGCAGTTCTTC
TRBJ1-1 NA NA TRBV6-5 CASLPRGDTEAFF TGTGCCAGCCTACCCCGGGGTGACACTGAAGCTTTCTTT
TRBJ2-7 once NA TRBV2 CASSGARGGTYEQYF TGTGCCAGCAGTGGAGCGAGGGGAGGCACCTACGAGCAGTACTTC
TRBJ1-3 NA TRBD1 TRBV6-6 CASSPTGPAGNTIYF TGTGCCAGCAGTCCGACAGGGCCTGCTGGAAACACCATATATTTT
TRBJ2-1 NA TRBD1 TRBV6-4 CASSDWDRGRRNEQFF TGTGCCAGCAGTGACTGGGACAGGGGGCGTCGAAATGAGCAGTTCTTC
TRBJ2-3 NA TRBD2 TRBV4-3 CASSLLAGGVADTQYF TGCGCCAGCAGCCTTCTAGCGGGGGGGGTCGCAGATACGCAGTATTTT
TRBJ2-7 NA NA TRBV28 CASSPPAQGFSYEQYF TGTGCCAGCAGTCCCCCGGCGCAGGGCTTCTCCTACGAGCAGTACTTC
TRBJ1-6 few NA TRBV4-1 CASSQEGGISPLHF TGCGCCAGCAGCCAAGAAGGGGGAATTTCACCCCTCCACTTT
TRBJ2-1 NA NA TRBV18 CASSPYGLAGFVRIYNEQFF TGTGCCAGCTCACCTTACGGCCTAGCCGGGTTCGTTCGGATTTACAATGAGCAGTTCTTC
TRBJ2-7 NA NA TRBV2 CASSRRDYEQYF TGTGCCAGCAGTAGGAGGGATTACGAGCAGTACTTC
TRBJ1-5 once NA TRBV7-9 CASSFGGQPQHF TGTGCCAGCAGCTTCGGGGGACAGCCCCAGCATTTT
TRBJ1-1 NA NA TRBV10-3 CAISATETGNTEAFF TGTGCCATCAGTGCCACAGAGACAGGGAACACTGAAGCTTTCTTT
TRBJ2-3 NA NA TRBV5-6 CASSRRGGPSTDTQYF TGTGCCAGCAGCCGACGCGGGGGCCCTAGCACAGATACGCAGTATTTT
TRBJ2-3 once TRBD2 TRBV28 CASRLSGSNTDTQYF TGTGCCAGCAGGTTAAGCGGGAGTAACACAGATACGCAGTATTTT
TRBJ2-5 NA TRBD2 TRBV10-1 CASSAFGTSGQETQYF TGCGCCAGCAGCGCCTTCGGGACTAGCGGGCAAGAGACCCAGTACTTC
TRBJ2-3 NA TRBD2 TRBV30 CAGGRGLAGGTDTQYF TGTGCCGGGGGCCGGGGACTAGCGGGAGGCACAGATACGCAGTATTTT
TRBJ2-1 NA NA TRBV6-1 CASSEHRQFF TGTGCCAGCAGTGAACATAGGCAGTTCTTC
TRBJ2-1 NA TRBD1 TRBV4-1 CASSQSSGTGANEQFF TGCGCCAGCAGCCAAAGTTCCGGGACAGGTGCCAATGAGCAGTTCTTC
TRBJ2-1 NA TRBD1 TRBV6-5 CASSYRGQGEFF TGTGCCAGCAGTTACAGGGGACAGGGGGAGTTCTTC
TRBJ1-2 NA TRBD1 TRBV5-4 CASSLRQGSWYGYTF TGTGCCAGCAGCTTAAGACAGGGGTCGTGGTATGGCTACACCTTC
TRBJ2-1 NA NA TRBV5-6 CASSLAGEEFF TGTGCCAGCAGCTTGGCGGGAGAAGAGTTCTTC
TRBJ2-7 NA TRBD1 TRBV5-6 CASSSGQGLWEQYF TGTGCCAGCAGCTCGGGACAGGGGCTCTGGGAGCAGTACTTC